The 8 T cell receptor beta chains given below trace back to one sample, sequenced in a study of OX40 agonist ivuxolimab in advanced cancers. TCRdb's copy holds only in-frame clones and misses some; the assay was immunoSEQ multiplex PCR. The data contain around 65,000 clones, around 90% of them singletons. Sample: CD4+ or CD8+ T cells sorted from blood, taken in a trial of the OX40 agonist ivuxolimab. Receptor source: an adult with an advanced solid tumor such as melanoma, head and neck, liver or kidney cancer.

Points on this clone: The same CDR3 is also encoded by other DNA sequences in this sample. CDR3 protein: CASSLEQGSKTGELFF. The CDR3 DNA reads as TGTGCCAGCAGCTTGGAACAGGGGAGTAAAACCGGGGAGCTGTTTTTT. The chain combines TRBV5-4 with TRBJ2-2, with TRBD1 matching 7 bases. The CDR3 consists of 16 residues. Germline V gene lookup returns CDR1 SGHNT and CDR2 YYREEE (reference sequence). The V segment lost 0 bases and the J segment 5 bases; nucleotides outside the gene matches: 7.

The count of this clone is one. The genes are TRBV7-9 and TRBJ2-3; 10 bases fit TRBD2. Germline CDR1 and CDR2: SEHNR and FQNEAQ (reference sequence). Trimming cost V 5 bases and J 1 base; bases outside gene matches: 3. The CDR3 is made up of 15 amino acids. The DNA for the CDR3 is TGTGCCAGCAGCCAAACTAGCGGGGGCACAGATACGCAGTATTTT. Translation gives CASSQTSGGTDTQYF.

This clone showed up just a few times. The chain carries TRBV2 and TRBJ2-1; tentative D call: TRBD1 (5 bases). Germline V gives CDR1 SNHLY, CDR2 FYNNEI. The V end lost 4 bases, the J end lost 0 bases, and 10 bases lay between the germline ends. The CDR3 covers 15 residues. The CDR3 loop reads CASSGGSSSYNEQFF. The CDR3, as DNA: TGTGCCAGCAGTGGGGGCTCCAGCTCCTACAATGAGCAGTTCTTC.

The rearrangement uses TRBV25-1 and TRBJ2-3, with a weak D call TRBD2 (6 bases). The germline V gene encodes CDR1 MGHDK and CDR2 SYGVNS. The CDR3 contains 11 residues. The CDR3 nucleotides are TGTACTCGGGAGAGCACAGATACGCAGTATTTT. Residues: CTRESTDTQYF.

This chain joins TRBV4-1 and TRBJ2-2; D is uncertain. Germline V gene data show CDR1 as MGHRA and CDR2 as YSYEKL. Trimming stripped 4 bases from V and 4 bases from J, with 4 bases between. The CDR3 length is 12 residues. CDR3 DNA: TGCGCCAGCAGCCTTGTCACCGGGGAGCTGTTTTTT. Amino acids: CASSLVTGELFF.

This clone was seen only a few times. V is TRBV4-1 and J is TRBJ1-2; tentative D call: TRBD1 (5 bases). V was trimmed by 3 bases and J by 13 bases, leaving 15 bases between them. Germline V gives CDR1 MGHRA, CDR2 YSYEKL. The length of the CDR3 is 12 residues. The CDR3: CASSHPGTAITF. The DNA of the CDR3 is TGCGCCAGCAGCCATCCCGGGACGGCGATCACCTTC.

This clone has a single count. This rearrangement joins TRBV7-9 to TRBJ2-3, with D perhaps matching TRBD2 (7 bases). Looked up from germline, CDR1 is SEHNR and CDR2 is FQNEAQ (reference sequence). The CDR3 has 16 residues. V lost 5 bases and J 3 bases, leaving 18 bases between the germline ends. The CDR3 DNA reads TGTGCCAGCAGCGAAGGACAGCGGGACTGGACAGATACGCAGTATTTT. Amino acids: CASSEGQRDWTDTQYF. Using reference TRBV7-9 and TRBJ2-3 for the parts outside the CDR3, the full variable domain is DTGVSQNPRHKITKRGQNVTFRCDPISEHNRLYWYRQTLGQGPEFLTYFQNEAQLEKSRLLSDRFSAERPKGSFSTLEIQRTEQGDSAMYLCASSEGQRDWTDTQYFGPGTRLTVL.

The chain has TRBV27 and TRBJ1-5; no firm D call. The V end was cut by 3 bases, the J end by 4 bases, with 10 bases between. CDR1 and CDR2 from the germline V gene are MNHEY and SMNVEV (reference sequence). This CDR3 has 14 amino acids. For the CDR3, the DNA is TGTGCCAGCAGTTTCTCGACGGGGAATCAGCCCCAGCATTTT. Protein product: CASSFSTGNQPQHF.